The 10 T cell receptor beta chains given below trace back to one sample, sequenced in a study of molecular identifiers for immune sequencing clone quantification. TCRdb reprocessed the PCR reads with MiXCR, giving one entry per CDR3 protein. The sample records about 630,000 distinct CDR3 sequences, about 25% being singletons. The sample was naive CD8+ T cells from blood, with Jurkat cell RNA spiked in. Subset meaning: FACS-sorted CD8+CD4-CCR7+CD45RA+ naive T cells. These receptors were collected from a human donor in good health. Some libraries in this study had Jurkat cell RNA spiked in.

This clonotype was observed many times. The junction departs from germline at one end; a sequencing error may be responsible. This chain joins TRBV12-3 or TRBV12-4 and TRBJ2-1; 9 nucleotides agree with TRBD1. The CDR3 runs to 11 residues. DNA for the CDR3: TGTGCCAGCAGTTCTGGGGACAGGGTGATCTTC. This gives the protein CASSSGDRVIF.

This clonotype has at least ten counts. The chain is built from TRBV28 and TRBJ2-7; unclear D gene. CDR1 and CDR2 (germline): MDHEN, SYDVKM. With 3 bases removed from V and 2 bases from J, the gap between germline ends came to 20 bases. The CDR3 length is 17 residues. In DNA, the CDR3 is TGTGCCAGCAGTTTCCTGACCAAGGGTACCATTGCCTACGAGCAGTACTTC. It specifies CASSFLTKGTIAYEQYF.

To note about this clonotype: Being one base from a much bigger clone, this may be a read error. The rearrangement joins TRBV7-9 to TRBJ2-3; the D gene is possibly TRBD2 (5 bases). With 5 bases removed from V and 4 bases from J, the gap between germline ends came to 10 bases. This CDR3 comprises 13 residues. CDR1 is SEHNR, CDR2 FQNEAQ, per germline (reference sequence). DNA of the CDR3: TGTGCCAGCAGCGGGAGTGAATCAGATACGCAGTATTTT. Protein sequence: CASSGSESDTQYF.

Notes on this clonotype: As the CDR3 is not closed by the conserved phenylalanine or tryptophan, this likely results from a read error. This chain joins TRBV6-6 and TRBJ1-1; a weak D match, TRBD1 (5 bases). Trimming took off 7 bases at V and 4 bases at J, with 13 bases between the two ends. CDR1 and CDR2 (germline): MNHNY, SVGAGI (reference sequence). The CDR3 totals 13 residues. The CDR3 coding sequence is TGTGCCAGCACCACTGGGGGGGTCACTGAAGCTTTCATT. It translates to CASTTGGVTEAFI.

This chain connects TRBV4-3 to TRBJ2-2; D perhaps matches TRBD2 (5 bases). In germline, CDR1 is LGHNA, CDR2 YSLEER. Trimming pared 0 bases from V and 1 base from J, leaving 24 bases between. The CDR3 loop spans 21 amino acids. This CDR3 reads CASSQEFLAGPLQENTGELFF. For the CDR3, the DNA is TGCGCCAGCAGCCAAGAATTCCTTGCGGGTCCTCTGCAGGAGAACACCGGGGAGCTGTTTTTT.

This rearrangement joins TRBV27 to TRBJ2-7; a possible D gene is TRBD2 (5 bases). V lost 2 bases, J lost 3 bases, and 17 bases lay in between. Germline lookup yields CDR1 MNHEY and CDR2 SMNVEV (reference sequence). This CDR3 is 16 amino acids long. DNA for the CDR3: TGTGCCAGCAGTTTAATGGGCCCCTCGGGAAGCTACGAGCAGTACTTC. It is translated as CASSLMGPSGSYEQYF.

As to this clonotype: The junction departs from the called germline gene at one end, perhaps through a read error. The chain uses TRBV20-1 and TRBJ1-2, with D hard to call. The germline CDR1 and CDR2 sequences are DFQATT and SNEGSKA (reference sequence). This CDR3 is built from 14 residues. CDR3 nucleotide sequence: TGCAGTGCTAGAGATGCCCTACGGAACTGTGGCTACACCTTC. As protein: CSARDALRNCGYTF.

Note on this clonotype: Since a much larger clone is just one base distant, this may be a read error. This chain uses TRBV7-6 with TRBJ1-4; 7 bases map to TRBD1. Looked up from germline, CDR1 is SGHVS and CDR2 is FNYEAQ. The CDR3 is 18 amino acids. The J segment lost 6 bases and the V segment lost 5 bases, leaving 18 bases of the junction unmatched. The CDR3 loop reads CASSPLKGTVGSYEKLFF. The CDR3 DNA reads TGTGCCAGCAGCCCACTTAAGGGGACAGTGGGATCTTATGAAAAACTGTTTTTT. The whole variable domain, filled in from reference TRBV7-6 and TRBJ1-4, reads GAGVSQSPRYKVTKRGQDVALRCDPISGHVSLYWYRQALGQGPEFLTYFNYEAQQDKSGLPNDRFSAERPEGSISTLTIQRTEQRDSAMYRCASSPLKGTVGSYEKLFFGSGTQLSVL.

This clonotype showed up just a few times. V is TRBV6-5 and J is TRBJ1-1, with a possible D match to TRBD1 (5 bases). The length of the CDR3 is 13 residues. V was clipped by 7 bases and J by 1 base, with 10 bases between them. Per the germline V gene, CDR1 is MNHEY and CDR2 is SVGAGI. The CDR3 sequence is CASTGQGNTEAFF. As DNA, the CDR3 is TGTGCCAGCACCGGGCAGGGGAACACTGAAGCTTTCTTT.

This clonotype has just a few counts. The chain couples TRBV12-3 or TRBV12-4 to TRBJ1-1; possible D gene TRBD1, 5 bases. This CDR3 spans 13 amino acids. Deletions cut 1 base from V and 10 bases from J, with 13 bases between. The CDR3 protein is CASSLGGGGTAFF. The CDR3 coding sequence is TGTGCCAGCAGTTTAGGTGGTGGGGGTACAGCTTTCTTT.